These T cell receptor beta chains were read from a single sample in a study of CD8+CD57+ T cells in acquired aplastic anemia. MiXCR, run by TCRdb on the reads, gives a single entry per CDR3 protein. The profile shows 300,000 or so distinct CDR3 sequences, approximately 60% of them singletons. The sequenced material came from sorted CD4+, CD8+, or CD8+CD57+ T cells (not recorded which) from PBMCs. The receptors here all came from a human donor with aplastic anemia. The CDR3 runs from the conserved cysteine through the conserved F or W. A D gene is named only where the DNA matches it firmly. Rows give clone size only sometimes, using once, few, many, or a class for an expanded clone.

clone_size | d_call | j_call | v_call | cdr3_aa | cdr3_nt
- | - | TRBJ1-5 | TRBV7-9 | CASSLEADQPQHF | TGTGCCAGCAGCTTAGAGGCGGATCAGCCCCAGCATTTT
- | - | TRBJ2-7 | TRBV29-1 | CSVKGGRSYEQYF | TGCAGCGTCAAGGGGGGCCGCTCCTACGAGCAGTACTTC
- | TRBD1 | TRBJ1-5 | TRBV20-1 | CSARQGGQPQHF | TGCAGTGCGAGACAGGGAGGACAGCCCCAGCATTTT
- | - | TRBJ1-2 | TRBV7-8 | CASSLPQTVYWGYTF | TGTGCCAGCAGCTTACCCCAGACAGTTTATTGGGGCTACACCTTC
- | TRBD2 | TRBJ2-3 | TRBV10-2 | CASRGLADRTDTQYF | TGCGCCAGCAGGGGACTAGCGGACCGCACAGATACGCAGTATTTT
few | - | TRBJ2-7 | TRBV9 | CASSSGRASYEQYF | TGTGCCAGCAGCTCTGGAAGAGCCTCCTACGAGCAGTACTTC
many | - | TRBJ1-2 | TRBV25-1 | CASSPGGNGALGFPGYTF | TGTGCCAGCAGCCCTGGTGGGAATGGGGCGCTGGGTTTTCCTGGCTACACCTTC
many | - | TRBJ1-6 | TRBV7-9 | CASSSENSPLHF | TGTGCCAGCAGCTCCGAGAATTCACCCCTCCACTTT
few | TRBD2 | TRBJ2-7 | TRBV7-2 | CASSSSGVGEQYF | TGTGCCAGCAGCTCTAGCGGGGTGGGGGAGCAGTACTTC
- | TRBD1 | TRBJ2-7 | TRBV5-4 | CASTFGQGNEQYF | TGTGCCAGCACCTTCGGACAGGGGAACGAGCAGTACTTC
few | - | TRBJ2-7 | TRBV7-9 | CASSSNSYEQYF | TGTGCCAGCTCCAGTAACTCCTACGAGCAGTACTTC
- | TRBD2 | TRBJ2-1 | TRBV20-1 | CSASSLAGHQEQFF | TGCAGTGCTAGCTCGCTAGCGGGACACCAGGAGCAGTTCTTC
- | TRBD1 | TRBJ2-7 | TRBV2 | CASVEGQDSYEQYF | TGTGCCTCCGTTGAGGGACAGGATTCCTACGAGCAGTACTTC
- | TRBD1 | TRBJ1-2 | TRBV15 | CATSTRVTGDGYTF | TGTGCCACCAGCACGCGCGTTACAGGGGATGGCTACACCTTC
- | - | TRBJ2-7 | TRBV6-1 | CVSSRSSYEQYF | TGTGTCAGCAGCAGGAGCTCCTACGAGCAGTACTTC
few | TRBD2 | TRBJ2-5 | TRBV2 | CASSERTSGGLNQETQYF | TGTGCCAGCAGCGAAAGGACTAGCGGGGGGCTAAATCAAGAGACCCAGTACTTC
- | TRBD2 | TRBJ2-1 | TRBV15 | CATSRDRTSGGRQFF | TGTGCCACCAGCAGAGATCGGACTAGCGGGGGTCGGCAGTTCTTC
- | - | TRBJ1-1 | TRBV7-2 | CASSLFENYRTEAFF | TGTGCCAGCAGCTTATTTGAGAACTATCGCACTGAAGCTTTCTTT
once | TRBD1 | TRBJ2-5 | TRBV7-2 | CASIIDRGRQETQYF | TGTGCCAGCATCATAGACAGGGGGCGGCAAGAGACCCAGTACTTC
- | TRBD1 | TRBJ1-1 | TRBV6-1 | CASGQMNTEAFF | TGTGCCTCGGGACAGATGAACACTGAAGCTTTCTTT
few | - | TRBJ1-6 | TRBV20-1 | CSARPEGIGYNSPLHF | TGCAGTGCTAGGCCGGAGGGGATCGGCTATAATTCACCCCTCCACTTT
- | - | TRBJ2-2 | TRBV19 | CASQGALNTGELFF | TGTGCCAGCCAGGGAGCGCTGAACACCGGGGAGCTGTTTTTT
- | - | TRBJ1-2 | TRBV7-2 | CASSAEWGALGYTF | TGTGCCAGCAGCGCCGAGTGGGGGGCGCTGGGCTACACCTTC
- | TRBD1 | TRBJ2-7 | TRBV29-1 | CSRTGGGEQYF | TGCAGCCGGACAGGGGGCGGGGAGCAGTACTTC
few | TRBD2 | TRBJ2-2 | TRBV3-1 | CASSHSGLIAGGPGELFF | TGTGCCAGCAGCCATTCTGGTTTGATAGCGGGAGGCCCCGGGGAGCTGTTTTTT
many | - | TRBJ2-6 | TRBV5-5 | CASSLLGQLGAGANVLTF | TGTGCCAGCAGCTTGTTGGGACAACTCGGGGCTGGGGCCAACGTCCTGACTTTC
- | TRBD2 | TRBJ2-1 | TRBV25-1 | CASRLASYNEQFF | TGTGCCAGCCGACTAGCATCCTACAATGAGCAGTTCTTC
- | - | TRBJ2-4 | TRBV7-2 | CASSLEVGGYTFGSGTNIQYF | -
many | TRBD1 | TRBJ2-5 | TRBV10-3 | CATYSSTGGGTQYF | TGTGCCACCTACTCCTCGACAGGGGGGGGGACCCAGTACTTC
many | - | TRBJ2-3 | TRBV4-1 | CASSRTEEGTDTQYF | TGCGCCAGCTCCCGTACGGAGGAGGGCACAGATACGCAGTATTTT
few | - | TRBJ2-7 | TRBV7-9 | CASSLARYTEQYF | TGTGCCAGCAGCTTAGCGCGCTACACCGAGCAGTACTTC
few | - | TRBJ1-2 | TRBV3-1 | CASSQGGVVYGYTF | TGTGCCAGCAGCCAAGGTGGAGTTGTCTATGGCTACACCTTC
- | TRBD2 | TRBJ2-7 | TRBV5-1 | CASSWGGEELYEQYF | TGCGCCAGCAGCTGGGGGGGGGAGGAGCTCTACGAGCAGTACTTC
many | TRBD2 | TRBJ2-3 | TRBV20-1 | CSARAHRGGRTDTQYF | TGCAGTGCTAGAGCCCATCGGGGGGGACGCACAGATACGCAGTATTTT
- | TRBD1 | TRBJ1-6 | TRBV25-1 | CALDRGGRSPLHF | TGTGCGTTGGACAGGGGAGGACGCTCACCCCTCCACTTT
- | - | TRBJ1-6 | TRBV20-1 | CSAGSGGDSPLHF | TGCAGTGCTGGGAGCGGGGGCGATTCACCCCTCCACTTT
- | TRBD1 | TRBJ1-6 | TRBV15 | CATSRDPQTGTDNSQLHF | TGTGCCACCAGCAGAGATCCCCAGACCGGGACAGATAATTCACAACTACACTTT
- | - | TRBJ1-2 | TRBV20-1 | CSARGESSGYTF | TGCAGTGCTAGGGGGGAATCTTCGGGCTACACCTTC
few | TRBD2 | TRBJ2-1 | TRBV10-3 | CAISGFSGGGSGLSSYNEQFF | TGTGCCATCAGTGGTTTCAGCGGGGGGGGTAGCGGACTCTCCTCCTACAATGAGCAGTTCTTC
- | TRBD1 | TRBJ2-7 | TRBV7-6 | CASSPEGQGGYEQYF | TGTGCCAGCAGCCCCGAGGGACAGGGCGGCTACGAGCAGTACTTC
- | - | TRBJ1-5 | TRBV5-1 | CASSLGSLAGRPQHF | TGCGCCAGCAGCTTGGGATCGTTAGCGGGGAGGCCCCAGCATTTT
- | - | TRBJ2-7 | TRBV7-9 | CASSSRAYEQYF | TGTGCCAGCAGCTCGAGGGCCTACGAGCAGTACTTC
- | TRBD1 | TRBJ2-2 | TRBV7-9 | CASRSGGLELFF | TGTGCCAGCAGGTCAGGGGGCTTGGAGCTGTTTTTT
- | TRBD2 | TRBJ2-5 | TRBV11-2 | CASSLEPGGPGAQYF | TGTGCCAGCAGCTTAGAACCGGGGGGACCTGGGGCCCAGTACTTC
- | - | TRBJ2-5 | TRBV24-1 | CATSSAGRTQYF | TGTGCCACCAGTTCAGCGGGTCGGACCCAGTACTTC
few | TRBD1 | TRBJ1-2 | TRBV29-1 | CSDTGQGANYGYTF | TGCAGCGATACTGGACAGGGTGCGAACTATGGCTACACCTTC
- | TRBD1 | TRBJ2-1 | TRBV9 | CASSALLQGNEQFF | TGTGCCAGCAGCGCGCTCTTACAGGGGAATGAGCAGTTCTTC
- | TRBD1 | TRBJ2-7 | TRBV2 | CASRGDRDYEQYF | TGTGCCAGCAGAGGGGACAGGGACTACGAGCAGTACTTC
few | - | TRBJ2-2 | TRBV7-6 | CASSLVAWGGELFF | TGTGCCAGCAGCTTAGTTGCTTGGGGAGGGGAGCTGTTTTTT
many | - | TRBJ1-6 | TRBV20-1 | CSARDGGPGSPLHF | TGCAGTGCTAGAGATGGGGGGCCTGGCTCACCCCTCCACTTT